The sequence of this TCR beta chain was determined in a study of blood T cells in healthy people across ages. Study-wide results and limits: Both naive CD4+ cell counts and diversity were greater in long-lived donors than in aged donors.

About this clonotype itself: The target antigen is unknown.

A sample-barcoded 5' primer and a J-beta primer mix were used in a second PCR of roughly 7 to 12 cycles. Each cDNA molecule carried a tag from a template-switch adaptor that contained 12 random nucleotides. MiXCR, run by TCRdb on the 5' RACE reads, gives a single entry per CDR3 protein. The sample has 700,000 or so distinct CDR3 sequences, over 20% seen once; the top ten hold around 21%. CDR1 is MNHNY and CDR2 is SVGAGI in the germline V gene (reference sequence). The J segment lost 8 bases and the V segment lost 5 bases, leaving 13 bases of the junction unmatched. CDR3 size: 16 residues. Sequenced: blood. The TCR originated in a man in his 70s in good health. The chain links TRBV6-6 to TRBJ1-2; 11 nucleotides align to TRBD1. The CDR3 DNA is TGTGCCAGCAGTCAAATCGGTGGACAGGGGGCGGAAGGCTACACCTTC. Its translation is CASSQIGGQGAEGYTF.